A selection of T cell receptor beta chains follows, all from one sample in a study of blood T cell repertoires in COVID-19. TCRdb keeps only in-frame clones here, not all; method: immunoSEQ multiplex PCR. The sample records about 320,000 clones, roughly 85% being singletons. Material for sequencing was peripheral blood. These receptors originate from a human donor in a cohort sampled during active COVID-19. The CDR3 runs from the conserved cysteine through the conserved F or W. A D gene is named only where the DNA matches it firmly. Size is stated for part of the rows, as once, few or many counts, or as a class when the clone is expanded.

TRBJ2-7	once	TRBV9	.	TGTGCCAGCAGCGCCAGACAGGTCTCCGAGCAGTACTTC	CASSARQVSEQYF
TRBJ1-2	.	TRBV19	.	TGTGCCAGTATGACCGGGGTATGGAACTATGGCTACACCTTC	CASMTGVWNYGYTF
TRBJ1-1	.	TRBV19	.	TGTGCCAGTAGTATAGATCGCTCGGGGGGAACTGAAGCTTTCTTT	CASSIDRSGGTEAFF
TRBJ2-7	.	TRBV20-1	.	TGCAGTGCTGGTGCAGGCTACGAGCAGTACTTC	CSAGAGYEQYF
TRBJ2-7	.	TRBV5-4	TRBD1	TGTGCCAGCAGCCTGCTGGACAGGGGGCTGGGTGAGCAGTACTTC	CASSLLDRGLGEQYF
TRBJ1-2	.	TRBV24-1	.	TGTGCCACCAGTGATCTTAACAGGGAGCGCGGCTACACCTTC	CATSDLNRERGYTF
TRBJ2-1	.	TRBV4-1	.	TGCGCCAGCAGCCAAGAGGTGCAGGGACTCGTACACAATGAGCAGTTCTTC	CASSQEVQGLVHNEQFF
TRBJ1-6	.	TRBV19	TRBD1	TGTGCCAGTAGTGCCAAAGACAGGGGCTATAATTCACCCCTCCACTTT	CASSAKDRGYNSPLHF
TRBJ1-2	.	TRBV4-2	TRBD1	TGTGCCAGCAGCCAAGAACGCGGACAGGGGGTCGGTGGCTACACCTTC	CASSQERGQGVGGYTF
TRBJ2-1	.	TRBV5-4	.	TGTGCCAGCAGCTTTCCGGCGGGCAATGAGCAGTTCTTC	CASSFPAGNEQFF
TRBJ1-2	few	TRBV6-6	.	TGTGCCAGCAGCCAGGGGCAGAACTATGGCTACACCTTC	CASSQGQNYGYTF
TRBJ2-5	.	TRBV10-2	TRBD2	TGCGCCAGCAGTGAGTCGACGGGGGGGCCGGAGACCCAGTACTTC	CASSESTGGPETQYF
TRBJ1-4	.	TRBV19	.	TGTGCCAGTAGTATAGATCCGGGGGTTCTATCGGAAAAACTGTTTTTT	CASSIDPGVLSEKLFF
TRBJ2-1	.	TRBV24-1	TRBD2	TGTGCCACCAGTGATGAGAGCGGGGGGAACAATGAGCAGTTCTTC	CATSDESGGNNEQFF
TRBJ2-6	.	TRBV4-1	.	TGCGCCAGCAGCCAAGAAACGCCTCCGGTTGCCAACGTCCTGACTTTC	CASSQETPPVANVLTF
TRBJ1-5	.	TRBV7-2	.	TGTGCCAGCAGCCGTTCTTTAGGGACACTCCATTTT	CASSRSLGTLHF
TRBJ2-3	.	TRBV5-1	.	TGCGCCAGCAGCTTGGCAGGGTGGAGCGGGTCAACAGATACGCAGTATTTT	CASSLAGWSGSTDTQYF
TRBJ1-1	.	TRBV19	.	TGTGCCAGTAGTATCTTGAACAGTTTGAACACTGAAGCTTTCTTT	CASSILNSLNTEAFF
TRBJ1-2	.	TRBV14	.	TGTGCCAGCAGCCAAGATCTTGGGGGGAAGGCGACCTACACCTTC	CASSQDLGGKATYTF
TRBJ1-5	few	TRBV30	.	TGTGCCTGGAGTGTACAGCTGCAGACCAATCAGCCCCAGCATTTT	CAWSVQLQTNQPQHF
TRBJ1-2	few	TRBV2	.	TGTGCCAGCAGCAGAGGTATTACGGACTATGGCTACACCTTC	CASSRGITDYGYTF
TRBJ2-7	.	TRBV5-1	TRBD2	TGCGCCAGCAGCTTGCAAGGGACTAGCGCGACCTACGAGCAGTACTTC	CASSLQGTSATYEQYF
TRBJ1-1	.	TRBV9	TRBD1	TGTGCCAGCAGCGCGGACAGGGAGGGCACTGAAGCTTTCTTT	CASSADREGTEAFF
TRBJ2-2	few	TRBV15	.	TGTGCCACCAGCAGAGTCGGGGACACCGGGGAGCTGTTTTTT	CATSRVGDTGELFF
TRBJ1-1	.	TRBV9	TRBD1	TGTGCCAGCAGCGTAGCTACAGGGGGGCTCACTGAAGCTTTCTTT	CASSVATGGLTEAFF
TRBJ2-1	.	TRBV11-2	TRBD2	TGTGCCAGCAGACCCGCGGGTAGCGGGAAACATTACAATGAGCAGTTCTTC	CASRPAGSGKHYNEQFF
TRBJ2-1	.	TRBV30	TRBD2	TGTGCCTACTACGCTAGCGGGCGATACAATGAGCAGTTCTTC	CAYYASGRYNEQFF
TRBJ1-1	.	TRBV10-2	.	TGCGCCAGCAGTGAAATAATCGGGAACACTGAAGCTTTCTTT	CASSEIIGNTEAFF
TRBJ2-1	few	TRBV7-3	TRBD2	TGTGCCAGCAGCTTAGCAGCGGGGGGTGTTAAGAATGAGCAGTTCTTC	CASSLAAGGVKNEQFF
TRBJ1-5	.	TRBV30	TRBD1	TGTGCCTGGAGTGAGACAGGGGTAAGGAATCAGCCCCAGCATTTT	CAWSETGVRNQPQHF
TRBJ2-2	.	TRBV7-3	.	TGTGCCAGCAGCACACAACAGGGAACCGGGGAGCTGTTTTTT	CASSTQQGTGELFF
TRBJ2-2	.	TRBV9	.	TGTGCCAGCAGAGATGACAGGTCCCTCGGCACCGGGGAGCTGTTTTTT	CASRDDRSLGTGELFF
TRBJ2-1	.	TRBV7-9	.	TGTGCCAGCAGCCCCTTGCGGTTAATGAATGAGCAGTTCTTC	CASSPLRLMNEQFF
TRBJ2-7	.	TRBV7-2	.	TGTGCCAGCAGCCCTCGGACTGACTACGAGCAGTACTTC	CASSPRTDYEQYF
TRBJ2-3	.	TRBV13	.	TGTGCCAGCAGCTTGTACGGGGATACGCAGTATTTT	CASSLYGDTQYF
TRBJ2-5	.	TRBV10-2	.	TGCGCCAGCAGTCTGGGCTCAGGCTCAGAGACCCAGTACTTC	CASSLGSGSETQYF
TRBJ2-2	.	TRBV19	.	TGTGCCAGTAGTGTCACCGGGGGCACCGGGGAGCTGTTTTTT	CASSVTGGTGELFF
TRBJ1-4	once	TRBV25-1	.	TGTGCCAGCAGTGAAGGAGGGGGGGCGGATGAAAAACTGTTTTTT	CASSEGGGADEKLFF
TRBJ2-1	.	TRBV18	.	TGTGCCAGCTCACCTCCCGGGACTCACAATGAGCAGTTCTTC	CASSPPGTHNEQFF
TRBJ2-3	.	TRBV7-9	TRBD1	TGTGCCAGCAGCCCGTGGACAGGGGGCACAGATACGCAGTATTTT	CASSPWTGGTDTQYF
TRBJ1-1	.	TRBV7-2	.	TGTGCCAGCAGGGAGGGAGTAGGCACTGAAGCTTTCTTT	CASREGVGTEAFF
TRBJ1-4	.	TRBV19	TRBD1	TGTGCCAGTAGTATAGGGACAGGAGTTTCTAATGAAAAACTGTTTTTT	CASSIGTGVSNEKLFF
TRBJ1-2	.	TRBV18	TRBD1	TGTGCCAGCTCACCACTTCGGACAGGGAAAGGCGACGGCTACACCTTC	CASSPLRTGKGDGYTF
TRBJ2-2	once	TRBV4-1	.	TGCGCCAGCAGCCAAGGTCCCTCCCACGGGCCGGGGGCCGGGGAGCTGTTTTTT	CASSQGPSHGPGAGELFF
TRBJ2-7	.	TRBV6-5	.	TGTGCCAGCAGTTACATGAGGGGGTACGAGCAGTACTTC	CASSYMRGYEQYF
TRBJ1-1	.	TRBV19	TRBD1	TGTGCCAGCCAGGGGGGCACTGAAGCTTTCTTT	CASQGGTEAFF
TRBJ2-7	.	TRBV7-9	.	TGTGCCAGCAGCTCAACAGGGACCTACGAGCAGTACTTC	CASSSTGTYEQYF
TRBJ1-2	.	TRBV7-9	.	TGTGCCAGCAGCTTGGCAGGAACCTATGGCTACACCTTC	CASSLAGTYGYTF
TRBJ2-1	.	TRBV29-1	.	TGCAGCGTTGAGCCCACCGAGGAGGCTGAGCAGTTCTTC	CSVEPTEEAEQFF
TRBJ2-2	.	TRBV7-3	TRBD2	TGTGCCAGCAGCTTAAAGGGCGGGAGGACCGGGGAGCTGTTTTTT	CASSLKGGRTGELFF
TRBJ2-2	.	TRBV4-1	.	TGCGCCAGCAGCCAAGCGACTTACACCGGGGAGCTGTTTTTT	CASSQATYTGELFF
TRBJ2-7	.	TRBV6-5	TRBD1	TGTGCCAGCAGGGGGACAGGACATTACGAGCAGTACTTC	CASRGTGHYEQYF
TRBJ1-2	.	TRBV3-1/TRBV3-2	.	TGTGCCAGCAGCCTCGAGGATAACTATGGCTACACCTTC	CASSLEDNYGYTF
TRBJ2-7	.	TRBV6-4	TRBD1	TGTCTCACGGGGGGACAGGGCGGTAACGAGCAGTACTTC	CLTGGQGGNEQYF
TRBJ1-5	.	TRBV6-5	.	TGTGCCACTGTGGGGGCCATTCAGCCCCAGCATTTT	CATVGAIQPQHF